This record looks at one T cell receptor beta chain sequence and its context. This sample is drawn from a study of blood T cell repertoires in COVID-19. Overall study: Specimens from acute and convalescent COVID-19 originated in the United States, Italy and Spain. In each case, the material was cDNA or gDNA derived from T cells, B-cell-depleted T cells, or PBMCs.

After removal of 2 bases from V and 1 base from J, the junction contained 8 bases not matched to a gene. The CDR3 is made up of 17 amino acids. The V gene's germline CDR1 is MDHEN and CDR2 SYDVKM. Participant age was roughly 18 to 100 years, and participants resided in roughly 25 US areas. Categorization into cohorts depended on clinical history that participants reported. This table comes from immunoSEQ multiplex PCR, and its TCRdb copy is limited to in-frame clones, with some not included. In the table there are roughly 200,000 clones, about 84% of which are singletons. V is TRBV28 and J is TRBJ2-3, with 8 bases fitting TRBD2. Sequencing used PBMCs or T cells enriched from blood (not recorded which). This receptor was identified in a man in his forties with acute COVID-19. The CDR3 sequence is CASSLHPYGGGTDTQYF. In DNA, the CDR3 is TGTGCCAGCAGTTTACACCCCTACGGGGGGGGCACAGATACGCAGTATTTT.